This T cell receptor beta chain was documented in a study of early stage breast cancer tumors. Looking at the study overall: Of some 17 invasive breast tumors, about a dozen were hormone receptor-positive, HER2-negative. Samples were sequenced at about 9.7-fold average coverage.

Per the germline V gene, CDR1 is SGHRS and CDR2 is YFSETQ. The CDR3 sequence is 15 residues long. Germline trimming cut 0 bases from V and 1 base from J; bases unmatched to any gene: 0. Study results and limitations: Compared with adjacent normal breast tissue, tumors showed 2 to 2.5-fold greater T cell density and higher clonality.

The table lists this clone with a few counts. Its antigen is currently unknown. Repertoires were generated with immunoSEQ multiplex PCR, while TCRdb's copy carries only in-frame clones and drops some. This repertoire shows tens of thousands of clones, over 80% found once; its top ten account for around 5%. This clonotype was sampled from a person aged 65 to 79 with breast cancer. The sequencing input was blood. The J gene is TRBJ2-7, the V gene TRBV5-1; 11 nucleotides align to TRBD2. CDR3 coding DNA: TGCGCCAGCAGCTTGGTAGCGGGAGGGTCCTACGAGCAGTACTTC. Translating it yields CASSLVAGGSYEQYF.